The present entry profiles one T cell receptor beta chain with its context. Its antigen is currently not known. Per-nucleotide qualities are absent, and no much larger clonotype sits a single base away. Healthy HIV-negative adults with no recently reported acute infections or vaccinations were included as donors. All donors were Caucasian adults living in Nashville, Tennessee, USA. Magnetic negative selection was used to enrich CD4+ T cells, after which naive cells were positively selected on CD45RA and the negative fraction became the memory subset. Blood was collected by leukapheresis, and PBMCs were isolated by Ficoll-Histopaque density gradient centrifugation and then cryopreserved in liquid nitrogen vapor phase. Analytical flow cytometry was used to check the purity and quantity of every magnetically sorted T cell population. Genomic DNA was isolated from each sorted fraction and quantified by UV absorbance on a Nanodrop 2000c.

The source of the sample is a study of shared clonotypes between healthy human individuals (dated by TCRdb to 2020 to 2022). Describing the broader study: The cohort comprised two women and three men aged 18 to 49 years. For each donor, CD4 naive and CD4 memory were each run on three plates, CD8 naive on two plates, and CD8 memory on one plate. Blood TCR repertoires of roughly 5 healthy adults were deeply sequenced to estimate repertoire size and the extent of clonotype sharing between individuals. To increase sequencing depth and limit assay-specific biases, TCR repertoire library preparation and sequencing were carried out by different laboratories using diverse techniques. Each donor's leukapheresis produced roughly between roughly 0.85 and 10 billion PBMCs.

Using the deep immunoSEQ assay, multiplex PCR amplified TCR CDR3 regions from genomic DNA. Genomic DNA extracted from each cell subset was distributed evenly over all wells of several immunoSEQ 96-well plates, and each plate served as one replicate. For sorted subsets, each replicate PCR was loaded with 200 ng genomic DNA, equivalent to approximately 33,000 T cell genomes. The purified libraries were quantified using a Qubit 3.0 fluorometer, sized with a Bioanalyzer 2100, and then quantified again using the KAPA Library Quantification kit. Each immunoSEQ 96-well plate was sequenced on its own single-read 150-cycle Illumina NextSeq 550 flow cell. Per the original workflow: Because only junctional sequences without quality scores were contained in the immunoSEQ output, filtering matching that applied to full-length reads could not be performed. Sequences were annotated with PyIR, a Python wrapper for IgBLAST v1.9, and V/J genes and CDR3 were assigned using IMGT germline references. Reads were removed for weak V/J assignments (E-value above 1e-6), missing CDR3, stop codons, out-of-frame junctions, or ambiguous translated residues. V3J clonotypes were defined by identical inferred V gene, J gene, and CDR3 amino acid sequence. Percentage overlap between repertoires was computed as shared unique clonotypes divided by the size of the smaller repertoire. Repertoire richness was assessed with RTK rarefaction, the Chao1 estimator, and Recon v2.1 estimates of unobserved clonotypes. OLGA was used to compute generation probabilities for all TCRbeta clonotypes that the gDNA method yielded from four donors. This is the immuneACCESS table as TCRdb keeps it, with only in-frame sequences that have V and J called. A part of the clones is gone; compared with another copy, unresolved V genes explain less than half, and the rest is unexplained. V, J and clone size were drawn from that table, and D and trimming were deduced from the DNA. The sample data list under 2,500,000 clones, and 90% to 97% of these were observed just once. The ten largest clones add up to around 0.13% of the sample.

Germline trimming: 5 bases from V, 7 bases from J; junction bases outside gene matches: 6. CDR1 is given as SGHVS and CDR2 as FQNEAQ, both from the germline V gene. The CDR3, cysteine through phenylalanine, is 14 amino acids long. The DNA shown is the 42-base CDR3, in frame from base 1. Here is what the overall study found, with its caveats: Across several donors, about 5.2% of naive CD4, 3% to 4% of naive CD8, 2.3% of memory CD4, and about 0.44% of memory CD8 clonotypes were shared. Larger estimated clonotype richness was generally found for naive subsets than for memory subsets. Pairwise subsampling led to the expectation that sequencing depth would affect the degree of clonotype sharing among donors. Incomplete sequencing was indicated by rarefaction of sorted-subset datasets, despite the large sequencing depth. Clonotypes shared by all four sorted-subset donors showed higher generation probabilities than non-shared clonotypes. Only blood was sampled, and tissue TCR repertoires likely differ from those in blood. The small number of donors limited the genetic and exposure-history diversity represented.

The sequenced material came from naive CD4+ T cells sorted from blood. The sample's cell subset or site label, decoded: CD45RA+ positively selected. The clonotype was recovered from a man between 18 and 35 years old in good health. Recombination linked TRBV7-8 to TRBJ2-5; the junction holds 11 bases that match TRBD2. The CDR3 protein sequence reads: CASSPLAGVVTQYF. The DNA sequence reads TGTGCCAGCAGCCCACTAGCGGGGGTGGTGACCCAGTACTTC.